A selection of T cell receptor beta chains follows, all from one sample in a study of blood T cell repertoires in COVID-19. Only in-frame clones appear in the TCRdb table, and some are missing; sequencing was by immunoSEQ multiplex PCR. This sample carries around 53,000 clones, 77% of them seen once, and the ten largest clones take 35% to 55%. The sample was peripheral blood. These receptors originate from a man aged 70-80 years with active or convalescent COVID-19. Both conserved end residues are part of each CDR3. Each record gives: CDR3 DNA, CDR3 protein, V gene, D gene, J gene, clone size. D genes are given only for firm matches. The size field is filled for only some rows; it gives once, few, many or a size class.

cdr3_nt: TGTGCCAGCAGGTCTAGCGGGAGGGCCCGAAATGAGCAGTTCTTC
cdr3_aa: CASRSSGRARNEQFF
v_call: TRBV11-3
d_call: TRBD2
j_call: TRBJ2-1
clone_size: NA

cdr3_nt: TGTGCCAGTACCTCTCTCGGGGGTACTTCACCCCTCCACTTT
cdr3_aa: CASTSLGGTSPLHF
v_call: TRBV19
d_call: NA
j_call: TRBJ1-6
clone_size: NA

cdr3_nt: TGTGCCAGTCGCACGCAAGAAACTCTCACAGATACGCAGTATTTT
cdr3_aa: CASRTQETLTDTQYF
v_call: TRBV19
d_call: NA
j_call: TRBJ2-3
clone_size: NA

cdr3_nt: TGTGCCAGCAGTGAATCAAGCGGCTTCTACAATGAGCAGTTCTTC
cdr3_aa: CASSESSGFYNEQFF
v_call: TRBV25-1
d_call: NA
j_call: TRBJ2-1
clone_size: many

cdr3_nt: TGCAGCGTTGACGCCCCTAGCGCACGGGGGTACGAGCAGTACTTC
cdr3_aa: CSVDAPSARGYEQYF
v_call: TRBV29-1
d_call: NA
j_call: TRBJ2-7
clone_size: NA

cdr3_nt: TGTGCCAGCAGCCCAACCGGGGATACGCAGTATTTT
cdr3_aa: CASSPTGDTQYF
v_call: TRBV14
d_call: NA
j_call: TRBJ2-3
clone_size: NA

cdr3_nt: TGTGCCAGTAGACAGACTAGCGGGATACTAACGAGCTCCTACAATGAGCAGTTCTTC
cdr3_aa: CASRQTSGILTSSYNEQFF
v_call: TRBV19
d_call: TRBD2
j_call: TRBJ2-1
clone_size: NA

cdr3_nt: TGTGCCAGCAGCCTCCAGGGGGCTAGGGGCTACACCTTC
cdr3_aa: CASSLQGARGYTF
v_call: TRBV11-2
d_call: TRBD1
j_call: TRBJ1-2
clone_size: NA

cdr3_nt: TGCGCCAGCAGCTTTACGCCTGGGGGGACCAACACTGAAGCTTTCTTT
cdr3_aa: CASSFTPGGTNTEAFF
v_call: TRBV5-1
d_call: NA
j_call: TRBJ1-1
clone_size: once

cdr3_nt: TGTGCCAGCAGCTTAGCGACGGGGACAACCGGCTATGGCTACACCTTC
cdr3_aa: CASSLATGTTGYGYTF
v_call: TRBV7-2
d_call: NA
j_call: TRBJ1-2
clone_size: NA

cdr3_nt: TGTGCCAGCGTAACCCCCAGGGGCGGGAGAAAACTGTTTTTT
cdr3_aa: CASVTPRGGRKLFF
v_call: TRBV28
d_call: NA
j_call: TRBJ1-4
clone_size: NA

cdr3_nt: TGTGCCACCAGTGATGCCCGACAGGGGGCGGGCACCGGGGAGCTGTTTTTT
cdr3_aa: CATSDARQGAGTGELFF
v_call: TRBV24-1
d_call: TRBD1
j_call: TRBJ2-2
clone_size: few

cdr3_nt: TGTGCCAGTAGTTATACCGGGAAGAAACTCCACTTT
cdr3_aa: CASSYTGKKLHF
v_call: TRBV19
d_call: NA
j_call: TRBJ1-6
clone_size: NA

cdr3_nt: TGTGCCAGTAGTATGCTAGCAGGGGGCAACAATGAGCAGTTCTTC
cdr3_aa: CASSMLAGGNNEQFF
v_call: TRBV19
d_call: TRBD1
j_call: TRBJ2-1
clone_size: NA

cdr3_nt: TGTGCCAGCAGCTTATTTAGGGGGACTGAAGCTTTCTTT
cdr3_aa: CASSLFRGTEAFF
v_call: TRBV11-2
d_call: NA
j_call: TRBJ1-1
clone_size: once

cdr3_nt: TGTGCCAGCTCATATACCGACAACTACGAGCAGTACTTC
cdr3_aa: CASSYTDNYEQYF
v_call: TRBV18
d_call: NA
j_call: TRBJ2-7
clone_size: NA

cdr3_nt: TGTGCCAGCAGCCTGCGGACTAGCGGGACGACAGAGACCCAGTACTTC
cdr3_aa: CASSLRTSGTTETQYF
v_call: TRBV11-1
d_call: TRBD2
j_call: TRBJ2-5
clone_size: NA

cdr3_nt: TGTGCCAGCAGCCAAGAGAGGACAGGGACCAACACTGAAGCTTTCTTT
cdr3_aa: CASSQERTGTNTEAFF
v_call: TRBV4-2
d_call: TRBD1
j_call: TRBJ1-1
clone_size: NA

cdr3_nt: TGTGCCAGCAGTTTTGCAGCTGGGGCCAACGTCCTGACTTTC
cdr3_aa: CASSFAAGANVLTF
v_call: TRBV27
d_call: NA
j_call: TRBJ2-6
clone_size: NA

cdr3_nt: TGTGCCAGCAGCCCGACAGGGGGGCACACTGAAGCTTTCTTT
cdr3_aa: CASSPTGGHTEAFF
v_call: TRBV4-2
d_call: TRBD1
j_call: TRBJ1-1
clone_size: NA

cdr3_nt: TGCGCCAGCAGTGAGTCGAGTAATTGGGGGGAGGCGAGTGACACCGGGGAGCTGTTTTTT
cdr3_aa: CASSESSNWGEASDTGELFF
v_call: TRBV10-2
d_call: NA
j_call: TRBJ2-2
clone_size: NA

cdr3_nt: TGTGCCAGCAGTTCTTACACTGAAGCTTTCTTT
cdr3_aa: CASSSYTEAFF
v_call: TRBV12-3/TRBV12-4
d_call: NA
j_call: TRBJ1-1
clone_size: NA

cdr3_nt: TGTGCCAGCAGCCAAAGCGCGGCAGACGCCGGGGAGCTGTTTTTT
cdr3_aa: CASSQSAADAGELFF
v_call: TRBV4-2
d_call: NA
j_call: TRBJ2-2
clone_size: NA

cdr3_nt: TGTGCCAGCCTTTTTGAGACAGGGCCCTATGGCTACACCTTC
cdr3_aa: CASLFETGPYGYTF
v_call: TRBV6-5
d_call: TRBD1
j_call: TRBJ1-2
clone_size: NA

cdr3_nt: TGTGCCAGCAGGGTAGGACAGTTGAGCACTGAAGCTTTCTTT
cdr3_aa: CASRVGQLSTEAFF
v_call: TRBV6-5
d_call: NA
j_call: TRBJ1-1
clone_size: once

cdr3_nt: TGTGCCAGCAGCCTGACAGGGGGCGGCTATGGCTACACCTTC
cdr3_aa: CASSLTGGGYGYTF
v_call: TRBV7-9
d_call: TRBD1
j_call: TRBJ1-2
clone_size: NA

cdr3_nt: TGTGCCACCAGTGCCAAGGACAGGCCGACCTACAATGAGCAGTTCTTC
cdr3_aa: CATSAKDRPTYNEQFF
v_call: TRBV24-1
d_call: TRBD1
j_call: TRBJ2-1
clone_size: NA